This section outlines one T cell receptor (beta chain) sequence together with its context. Clones were read by immunoSEQ multiplex PCR, and TCRdb kept only the in-frame ones, dropping some. The sample yields more than 150,000 clones, about nine tenths seen once. This entry comes from a study of T cell responses to AZD1222 COVID-19 vaccine. Per the germline V gene, CDR1 is MDHEN and CDR2 is SYDVKM. This CDR3 region has 15 residues. Trimming removed 4 bases at V and 5 bases at J, with 17 bases between. Specimen: peripheral blood, collected on day 0 of AZD1222 vaccination. This TCR derives from an adult in good health. This chain joins TRBV28 and TRBJ2-5; no definite D call. CDR3 protein: CASSSSSPLGETQYF. CDR3 bases: TGTGCCAGCAGTTCCTCTTCTCCTCTGGGGGAGACCCAGTACTTC.